The 26 T cell receptor beta chains presented below share a single source sample, sequenced in a study of blood T cell repertoires in COVID-19. The method was immunoSEQ multiplex PCR; TCRdb's version includes in-frame clones alone and lacks a portion of them. Here the sample spans under 200,000 clones, around nine tenths being singletons. Sequencing used PBMCs or T cells enriched from blood (not recorded which). These receptors all stem from a woman under 30 who had recovered from COVID-19.

This rearrangement joins TRBV7-8 to TRBJ1-1, with 7 bases identical to TRBD1. Losses at the gene ends were 5 bases for V and 10 bases for J; bases not matched to a gene: 10. This CDR3 has 13 residues. Per the germline V gene, CDR1 is SGHVS and CDR2 is FQNEAQ. CDR3 protein: CASSRRGQSTAFF. The DNA of the CDR3 is TGTGCCAGCAGCCGGCGGGGACAGTCAACAGCTTTCTTT.

The chain carries TRBV27 and TRBJ2-1; weak D call: TRBD1 (6 bases). CDR3 length: 14 residues. The V end was cut by 6 bases, the J end by 5 bases, with 14 bases between. Per germline, CDR1 MNHEY and CDR2 SMNVEV (reference sequence). CDR3 sequence: CASSPRTVNNEQFF. In nucleotides, the CDR3 is TGTGCCAGCAGCCCACGGACAGTGAACAATGAGCAGTTCTTC.

This sequence joins TRBV27 and TRBJ2-3; D may be TRBD2 (5 bases). The germline V gene encodes CDR1 MNHEY and CDR2 SMNVEV (reference sequence). Trimming stripped 6 bases from V and 1 base from J, with 8 bases between. The CDR3 runs 13 residues. Here the CDR3 DNA reads TGTGCCAGCAGAGGAGCGGGCACAGATACGCAGTATTTT. Translating it yields CASRGAGTDTQYF.

The chain couples TRBV6-5 to TRBJ1-1; D is unresolved. The CDR3 extends over 13 amino acids. The germline V gene has CDR1 MNHEY and CDR2 SVGAGI. The V end lost 0 bases, the J end lost 6 bases, and 8 bases lay between the germline ends. Here the CDR3 reads CASSYSMGPEAFF. CDR3 DNA sequence: TGTGCCAGCAGTTACTCGATGGGCCCTGAAGCTTTCTTT.

This clone has just one count. The chain uses TRBV19 and TRBJ2-7, with TRBD1 as a possible D gene (5 bases). Germline CDR1 and CDR2: LNHDA and SQIVND (reference sequence). V gave up 7 bases and J gave up 3 bases, with 7 bases separating them. The length of the CDR3 is 11 residues. The CDR3 region is CASKDNYEQYF. The CDR3 DNA sequence: TGTGCCAGTAAGGACAACTACGAGCAGTACTTC.

The V call is TRBV5-1, the J call TRBJ2-5, with TRBD2 matching 9 bases. Germline-derived CDR1 and CDR2 are SGHRS and YFSETQ. V trimming: 0 bases; J trimming: 5 bases; junction bases outside the gene matches: 8. This CDR3 spans 16 amino acids. The CDR3 is CASSLEPSGIEETQYF. DNA of the CDR3: TGCGCCAGCAGCTTGGAACCTAGCGGGATCGAGGAGACCCAGTACTTC. The variable domain in full, with the rest retrieved from reference TRBV5-1 and TRBJ2-5, is KAGVTQTPRYLIKTRGQQVTLSCSPISGHRSVSWYQQTPGQGLQFLFEYFSETQRNKGNFPGRFSGRQFSNSRSEMNVSTLELGDSALYLCASSLEPSGIEETQYFGPGTRLLVL.

The chain joins TRBV5-1 to TRBJ1-1, with unresolved D. Looked up from germline, CDR1 is SGHRS and CDR2 is YFSETQ. This CDR3 comprises 13 residues. The germline V and J ends were trimmed by 4 bases and 0 bases, with 7 bases remaining between them. CDR3 region: CASSHYMNTEAFF. CDR3 sequence (DNA): TGCGCCAGCAGCCACTACATGAACACTGAAGCTTTCTTT.

For this clone: In the same sample, other DNA sequences code for this CDR3. The CDR3 DNA reads as TGTGCCAGCAGCTTAGGACAGAGCAATCAGCCCCAGCATTTT. Translation gives CASSLGQSNQPQHF. The chain joins TRBV7-9 to TRBJ1-5; D possibly corresponds to TRBD1 (5 bases). Germline V gene lookup returns CDR1 SEHNR and CDR2 FQNEAQ (reference sequence). The germline V and J ends were trimmed by 1 base and 1 base, with 5 bases remaining between them. This CDR3 contains 14 residues.

This sequence joins TRBV11-3 and TRBJ1-5; weak D call: TRBD1 (5 bases). Trimming cost V 1 base and J 10 bases, with 14 bases left between them. Germline V lookup: CDR1 SGHNT, CDR2 YENEEA. This CDR3 is built from 14 residues. The CDR3 coding sequence is TGTGCCAGCAGCTTAGGGGTCTGGGGCCGACCCCAGCATTTT. The encoded protein is CASSLGVWGRPQHF.

This sequence joins TRBV19 and TRBJ2-5; D call uncertain. CDR1 LNHDA and CDR2 SQIVND come from the germline V gene (reference sequence). V gave up 5 bases and J gave up 0 bases, with 7 bases separating them. This CDR3 comprises 13 residues. CDR3 sequence reads: CASSVRYQETQYF. The CDR3 nucleotides are TGTGCCAGTAGTGTACGGTACCAAGAGACCCAGTACTTC.

The chain combines TRBV18 with TRBJ2-2, with 10 bases identical to TRBD2. The CDR3 extends over 18 amino acids. Trimming at V came to 6 bases and at J to 1 base, leaving 11 bases not matched to a gene. Germline V gene data show CDR1 as KGHSH and CDR2 as LQKENI. The CDR3 nucleotides are TGTGCCAGCTCCCCGGGACTAGCGTGGATTCGGAACACCGGGGAGCTGTTTTTT. Its translation is CASSPGLAWIRNTGELFF.

The genes are TRBV9 and TRBJ1-5; TRBD1 agrees at 7 bases. The CDR3 contains 15 residues. CDR1 and CDR2 from the germline V gene are SGDLS and YYNGEE. Trimming took 3 bases from V and 4 from J; bases not matched to a gene: 7. The CDR3 is CASSASGTANQPQHF. The CDR3 nucleotides read TGTGCCAGCAGCGCCTCCGGGACAGCAAATCAGCCCCAGCATTTT.

This rearrangement joins TRBV27 to TRBJ1-1; 7 bases are a match to TRBD1. CDR1 and CDR2 from the germline V gene are MNHEY and SMNVEV (reference sequence). This CDR3 spans 14 amino acids. After removal of 4 bases from V and 7 bases from J, the junction contained 9 bases not matched to a gene. In DNA, the CDR3 is TGTGCCAGCAGTTCTGTCAGGACAGGAATTGAAGCTTTCTTT. This encodes CASSSVRTGIEAFF.

The chain has TRBV27 and TRBJ2-5; tentatively, D is TRBD1 (5 bases). V was pared by 4 bases and J by 5 bases, with 14 bases between. In germline, CDR1 is MNHEY, CDR2 SMNVEV (reference sequence). The CDR3 spans 14 residues. CDR3 amino acids: CASSSIQGQETQYF. CDR3 sequence (DNA): TGTGCCAGCAGTTCGATCCAGGGTCAGGAGACCCAGTACTTC.

The gene calls are TRBV18 and TRBJ2-7; D is unresolved. Germline lookup yields CDR1 KGHSH and CDR2 LQKENI. With 3 bases removed from V and 6 bases from J, the gap between germline ends came to 15 bases. There are 14 residues in the CDR3. The CDR3 DNA follows: TGTGCCAGCTCACCCCCCCTGGGTACGGGCGAGCAGTACTTC. Translated: CASSPPLGTGEQYF. Full variable domain (missing parts from reference TRBV18 and TRBJ2-7): NAGVMQNPRHLVRRRGQEARLRCSPMKGHSHVYWYRQLPEEGLKFMVYLQKENIIDESGMPKERFSAEFPKEGPSILRIQQVVRGDSAAYFCASSPPLGTGEQYFGPGTRLTVT.

This clone was recorded a few times. CDR3 DNA sequence: TGCGCCAGCAGCCAAGGACCTAGCGGGAGTAGGATTCCCGACTACGAGCAGTACTTC. Its translation is CASSQGPSGSRIPDYEQYF. The V and J genes are TRBV4-1 and TRBJ2-7; 10 bases agree with TRBD2. Trimming removed 1 base from V and 3 bases from J; junction bases left unmatched: 15. Germline V lookup: CDR1 MGHRA, CDR2 YSYEKL. The CDR3 runs 19 residues.

The CDR3 DNA follows: TGTGCCAGCACAAAAACTCTGGGACAGGGCTTCCTTGGCTACACCTTC. It yields the protein CASTKTLGQGFLGYTF. V gene TRBV19 combines with J gene TRBJ1-2, with 9 bases aligning to TRBD1. V was clipped by 9 bases and J by 7 bases; unmatched bases: 18. Germline V gives CDR1 LNHDA, CDR2 SQIVND (reference sequence). This CDR3 has 16 amino acids.

The chain links TRBV19 to TRBJ1-5; TRBD1 matches 7 bases. Per the germline V gene, CDR1 is LNHDA and CDR2 is SQIVND (reference sequence). This CDR3 region has 16 residues. V was pared by 0 bases and J by 5 bases, with 7 bases of the junction left unmatched. The CDR3: CASSIDGDRVDQPQHF. The CDR3 DNA follows: TGTGCCAGTAGTATAGATGGAGACAGGGTTGATCAGCCCCAGCATTTT. The variable domain in full, with the rest retrieved from reference TRBV19 and TRBJ1-5, is DGGITQSPKYLFRKEGQNVTLSCEQNLNHDAMYWYRQDPGQGLRLIYYSQIVNDFQKGDIAEGYSVSREKKESFPLTVTSAQKNPTAFYLCASSIDGDRVDQPQHFGDGTRLSIL.

The genes are TRBV3-1 (or the pseudogene TRBV3-2) and TRBJ2-3; TRBD2 matches at 8 bases. The CDR3 covers 16 residues. CDR1 and CDR2 (germline): LGHDT, YNNKEL (reference sequence). The J segment lost 4 bases and the V segment lost 4 bases, leaving 10 bases of the junction unmatched. The CDR3 is CASSPRSGSGADTQYF. CDR3 coding DNA: TGTGCCAGCAGCCCAAGGAGCGGGAGTGGGGCAGATACGCAGTATTTT.

The chain is built from TRBV6-7 and TRBJ2-1, with D perhaps TRBD2 (6 bases). TRBV6-7 is known as an ORF, though its function is uncertain. The V and J ends lost 11 bases and 3 bases respectively, with 23 bases between them. The CDR3 loop spans 16 amino acids. CDR3 nucleotides: TGTGCCTCCTATCCCCTAAGCGGGTCGCACTACAATGAGCAGTTCTTC. This sequence encodes CASYPLSGSHYNEQFF.

The V gene is TRBV19, the J gene TRBJ1-1, with 8 bases lining up with TRBD1. The CDR3 extends over 15 amino acids. Germline V gene lookup returns CDR1 LNHDA and CDR2 SQIVND (reference sequence). Trimming removed 7 bases from V and 4 bases from J; junction bases left unmatched: 11. The CDR3 region has the DNA TGTGCCAGTAACAGTCGACAGGGGAGAGGCACTGAAGCTTTCTTT. It translates to CASNSRQGRGTEAFF.

This chain connects TRBV28 to TRBJ1-1; D possibly corresponds to TRBD1 (5 bases). The V and J ends lost 6 bases and 3 bases respectively, with 14 bases between them. The CDR3 has 14 residues. The germline V gene encodes CDR1 MDHEN and CDR2 SYDVKM. The CDR3: CASSLGHSYTEAFF. The CDR3, as DNA: TGTGCCAGCAGCCTTGGACATTCATACACTGAAGCTTTCTTT.

The chain joins TRBV7-9 to TRBJ2-1, with TRBD2 matching 9 bases. In germline, CDR1 is SEHNR, CDR2 FQNEAQ (reference sequence). V gave up 5 bases and J gave up 4 bases; unmatched junction bases: 12. The CDR3 has 17 amino acids. The CDR3 here is CASSQGGLAGIYNEQFF. The CDR3 coding sequence is TGTGCCAGCAGCCAGGGGGGGCTAGCGGGAATATACAATGAGCAGTTCTTC.

The chain links TRBV2 to TRBJ2-1; TRBD2 might be the D (6 bases). The CDR3 runs to 13 residues. V was cut by 6 bases and J by 4 bases, with 10 bases left in between. The germline V gene has CDR1 SNHLY and CDR2 FYNNEI. CDR3 sequence (DNA): TGTGCCAGCAGGGCTAGCGCGTACAATGAGCAGTTCTTC. This encodes CASRASAYNEQFF.

In DNA form, the CDR3 reads TGTGCCAGCAGCCCCGGGACTAGCGGCTTCCCTACCTACGAGCAGTACTTC. Translation: CASSPGTSGFPTYEQYF. The chain recombines TRBV5-4 with TRBJ2-7, with TRBD2 matching over 11 bases. Germline CDR1 is SGHNT and CDR2 is YYREEE (reference sequence). This CDR3 has 17 amino acids. After removal of 4 bases from V and 2 bases from J, the junction contained 11 bases not matched to a gene.

The CDR3 DNA reads TGTGCCAGCAGCCTGACTAGCGGGAACACCGGGGAGCTGTTTTTT. Translation gives CASSLTSGNTGELFF. The chain couples TRBV11-3 to TRBJ2-2, with 9 bases matching TRBD2. Trimming at V came to 5 bases and at J to 1 base, leaving 2 bases not matched to a gene. Germline CDR1 SGHNT, CDR2 YENEEA. This CDR3 is built from 15 residues. The variable domain in full, completed from reference TRBV11-3 and TRBJ2-2, reads EAGVVQSPRYKIIEKKQPVAFWCNPISGHNTLYWYLQNLGQGPELLIRYENEEAVDDSQLPKDRFSAERLKGVDSTLKIQPAELGDSAVYLCASSLTSGNTGELFFGEGSRLTVL.